This TCR beta chain was recovered during a study of blood T cell repertoires in COVID-19. Clones were read by immunoSEQ multiplex PCR, and TCRdb kept only the in-frame ones, dropping some. The data hold around 92,000 clones, with 74% observed a single time. This clone showed up many times. Trimming took 4 bases from V and 3 from J; bases not matched to a gene: 7. This CDR3 is built from 15 residues. The germline CDR1 and CDR2 sequences are ENHRY and SYGVKD. V and J are TRBV10-3 and TRBJ2-7; the match to TRBD1 covers 9 bases. The clonotype originates from an older man with COVID-19, enrolled during active disease. Sequenced material: peripheral blood. As DNA, the CDR3 is TGTGCCATCAGTGGGGGACAGGGTGTTAACTACGAGCAGTACTTC. Translation: CAISGGQGVNYEQYF.